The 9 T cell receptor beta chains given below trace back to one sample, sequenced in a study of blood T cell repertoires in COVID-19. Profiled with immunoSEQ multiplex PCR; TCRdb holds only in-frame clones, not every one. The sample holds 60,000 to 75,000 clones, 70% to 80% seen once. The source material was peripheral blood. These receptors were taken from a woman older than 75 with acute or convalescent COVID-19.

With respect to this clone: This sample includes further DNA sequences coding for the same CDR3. The CDR3 loop is CASSLTGAEGYTF. The CDR3 bases are TGTGCCAGCAGTTTGACGGGAGCGGAGGGCTACACCTTC. The V and J genes are TRBV28 and TRBJ1-2; no definite D call. The germline CDR1 and CDR2 sequences are MDHEN and SYDVKM. The CDR3 is 13 residues long. Trimming took 3 bases from V and 8 from J, leaving 13 bases between them.

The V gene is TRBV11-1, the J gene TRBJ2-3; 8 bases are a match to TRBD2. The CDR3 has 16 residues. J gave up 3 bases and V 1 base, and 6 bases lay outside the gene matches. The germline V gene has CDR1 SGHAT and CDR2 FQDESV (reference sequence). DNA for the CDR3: TGTGCCAGCAGCTTAGGGGCGGGAGGCTATACAGATACGCAGTATTTT. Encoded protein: CASSLGAGGYTDTQYF.

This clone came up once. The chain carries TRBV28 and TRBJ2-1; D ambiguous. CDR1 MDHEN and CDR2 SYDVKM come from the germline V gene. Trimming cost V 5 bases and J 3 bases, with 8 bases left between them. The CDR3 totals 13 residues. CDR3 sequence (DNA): TGTGCCAGCAGTAGTCCCGGCTACAATGAGCAGTTCTTC. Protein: CASSSPGYNEQFF. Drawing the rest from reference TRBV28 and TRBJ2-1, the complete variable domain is DVKVTQSSRYLVKRTGEKVFLECVQDMDHENMFWYRQDPGLGLRLIYFSYDVKMKEKGDIPEGYSVSREKKERFSLILESASTNQTSMYLCASSSPGYNEQFFGPGTRLTVL.

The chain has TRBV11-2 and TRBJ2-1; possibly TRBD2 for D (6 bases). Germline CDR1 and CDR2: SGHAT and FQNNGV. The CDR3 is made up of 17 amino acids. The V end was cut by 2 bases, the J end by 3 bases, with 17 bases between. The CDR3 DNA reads TGTGCCAGCAGCTTACTGGGACGGGGGAGTCTCTACAATGAGCAGTTCTTC. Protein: CASSLLGRGSLYNEQFF.

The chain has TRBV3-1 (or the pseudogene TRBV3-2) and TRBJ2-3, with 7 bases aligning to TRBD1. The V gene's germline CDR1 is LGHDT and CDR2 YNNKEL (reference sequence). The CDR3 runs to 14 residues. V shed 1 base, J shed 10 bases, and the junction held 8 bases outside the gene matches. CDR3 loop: CASSQGPLGGAQYF. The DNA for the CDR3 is TGTGCCAGCAGCCAAGGTCCCTTAGGGGGCGCGCAGTATTTT.

The CDR3 region is CASSWTGGRVTEAFF. The DNA for the CDR3 is TGTGCCAGCAGCTGGACAGGGGGAAGGGTAACTGAAGCTTTCTTT. The rearrangement uses TRBV5-8 and TRBJ1-1; TRBD1 agrees at 10 bases. Trimming cost V 3 bases and J 5 bases; bases outside gene matches: 7. Looked up from germline, CDR1 is SGHTS and CDR2 is YDEGEE. The CDR3 runs 15 residues.

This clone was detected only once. CDR3 in amino acids: CASSLGQGFYNSPLHF. CDR3 nucleotides: TGTGCCAGCAGCTTGGGACAGGGGTTTTATAATTCACCCCTCCACTTT. This chain connects TRBV7-9 to TRBJ1-6, with 10 bases matching TRBD1. CDR3 size: 16 residues. Germline CDR1 SEHNR, CDR2 FQNEAQ (reference sequence). V dropped 3 bases and J dropped 4; count of bases not matched to a gene: 3.

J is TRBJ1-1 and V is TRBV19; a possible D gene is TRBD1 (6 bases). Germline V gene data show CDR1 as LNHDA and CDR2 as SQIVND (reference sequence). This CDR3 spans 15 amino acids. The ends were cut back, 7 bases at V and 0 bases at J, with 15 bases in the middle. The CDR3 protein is CASIGGAVMNTEAFF. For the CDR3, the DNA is TGTGCCAGTATAGGGGGGGCGGTTATGAACACTGAAGCTTTCTTT.

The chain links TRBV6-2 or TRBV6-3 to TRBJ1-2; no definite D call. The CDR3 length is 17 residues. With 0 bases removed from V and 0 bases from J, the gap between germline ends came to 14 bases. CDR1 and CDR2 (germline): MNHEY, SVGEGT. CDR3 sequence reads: CASSYSTFVAPNYGYTF. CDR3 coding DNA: TGTGCCAGCAGTTACTCCACCTTCGTGGCCCCTAACTATGGCTACACCTTC.